The present T cell receptor (beta chain) was sequenced within a study of cytomegalovirus exposure and HLA in healthy donors. Study results and caveats: High specificity and sensitivity for cytomegalovirus status were reported for the classifier. A reported reduction in N-insertions relative to the roughly 710-donor mean was seen in an Asian-associated ancestry cluster in a later analysis.

Points on this clone: Its target is not known.

Deletions cut 3 bases from V and 2 bases from J, with 10 bases between. The CDR3 spans 14 residues. The germline gives CDR1 SEHNR, CDR2 FQNEAQ (reference sequence). PCR employed 60 Vbeta and 13 Jbeta primers. Data came from immunoSEQ multiplex PCR; TCRdb stores just in-frame clones and leaves some out. The table shows approximately 140,000 clones, with around 84% occurring only once. The chain has TRBV7-9 and TRBJ1-2; D is perhaps TRBD1 (6 bases). This TCR came from a middle-aged man in good health and CMV-seronegative. Sequencing was carried out using PBMCs. CDR3 bases: TGTGCCAGCAGCTTTGGGGGCAGGAACTATGGCTACACCTTC. Translation: CASSFGGRNYGYTF.